The source of this T cell receptor beta chain is a study of shared clonotypes between healthy human individuals. Study-level findings and limits: It was observed that approximately 5% of naive CD4 clonotypes were shared across several donors. Compared with memory subsets, naive subsets generally had larger estimated richness.

Measured with immunoSEQ multiplex PCR; TCRdb has only the in-frame clones, and not every one. The sample shows about 1.5 million clones, roughly 96% of them seen only once. The germline CDR1 and CDR2 sequences are MNHEY and SMNVEV (reference sequence). The CDR3 covers 13 residues. Deletions cut 1 base from V and 7 bases from J, with 10 bases between. For this clone: No antigen is known for it.

This rearrangement joins TRBV27 to TRBJ1-2, with a weak D call TRBD1 (6 bases). Sequenced material: naive CD4+ T cells sorted from blood. Documented subset: CD45RA+ positively selected. This clonotype was sampled from a man aged 25-45 years in good health. The CDR3 loop reads CASSLLQGSGYTF. The DNA of the CDR3 is TGTGCCAGCAGTTTATTACAGGGCAGTGGCTACACCTTC.